The 3 T cell receptor beta chains below were found in one sample sequenced in a study of response to subunit inactivated influenza vaccine. Each CDR3 protein is one row after TCRdb ran MiXCR on the RT-PCR reads. Of approximately 490,000 distinct CDR3 sequences listed, 6% to 9% were seen once; the top ten hold around 13%. The sample was PBMCs from blood, taken around 25 months after vaccination. The receptors were gathered from a man aged 45 to 70 who received an inactivated influenza vaccine.

This clonotype was detected many times. The V and J genes are TRBV6-2 or TRBV6-3 and TRBJ2-7, with D possibly being TRBD1 (5 bases). CDR1 and CDR2 (germline): MNHEY, SVGEGT. V was pared by 5 bases and J by 5 bases, with 10 bases between. This CDR3 region has 12 residues. Written as DNA, the CDR3 is TGTGCCAGCAGTCCTGGACACAACGAGCAGTACTTC. It is translated as CASSPGHNEQYF.

The J gene is TRBJ1-3, the V gene TRBV6-2 or TRBV6-3; the match to TRBD1 covers 8 bases. CDR3 size: 16 residues. V lost 5 bases to trimming and J lost 2 bases; unmatched junction nucleotides: 8. Germline V CDR1 and CDR2: MNHEY, SVGEGT. Here the CDR3 DNA reads TGTGCCAGCAGTGATCGGACAGGGAAGGCTGGAAACACCATATATTTT. Encoded protein: CASSDRTGKAGNTIYF.

This rearrangement joins TRBV30 to TRBJ1-6; possible D gene TRBD1, 6 bases. The CDR3 is 13 residues long. CDR1 and CDR2 (germline): GTSNPN, SVGIG (reference sequence). Trimming pared 0 bases from V and 12 bases from J, leaving 12 bases between. The CDR3 nucleotides are TGTGCCTGGAGTGTATATATCAGGGGACCCCTCCACTTT. This translates into CAWSVYIRGPLHF.